This T cell receptor beta chain was captured by sequencing in a study of cytomegalovirus exposure and HLA in healthy donors. Study context: From around 180 million T cells, an earlier analysis saw 120 million or so unique TCR beta sequences.

This clone was recorded once. The germline V gene encodes CDR1 MGHRA and CDR2 YSYEKL. Losses at the gene ends were 2 bases for V and 5 bases for J; bases not matched to a gene: 4. The CDR3 is 14 residues long. A multiplex PCR was run with 60 Vbeta primers and 13 Jbeta primers. Original analysis: It was a later analysis that counted 75 million to 90 million unique TCR beta chains, of which around 11 million were shared. Some clones are missing from TCRdb's copy, which holds only in-frame ones; the method was immunoSEQ multiplex PCR. D and trimming were read from the DNA, whereas the V and J calls and clone size are those reported in that table. The sample has some 200,000 clones; roughly 90% are singletons.

The sequence derives from a girl in the first two years of life in good health and CMV-seronegative. The source material was PBMCs. The V gene is TRBV4-1, the J gene TRBJ2-5, with TRBD2 identical over 8 bases. CDR3 in DNA: TGCGCCAGCAGCCAAACGGGAGGGGGGGAGACCCAGTACTTC. It codes for CASSQTGGGETQYF.